This T cell receptor (beta chain) was recovered during a study of control samples from healthy donors and cancer patients. Sequencing was performed with immunoSEQ multiplex PCR; in TCRdb, only in-frame clones are kept and a portion is missing. This sample yields about 150,000 clones, of which about 94% are seen a single time; around 5.4% belongs to the top ten. The germline V gene has CDR1 MDHEN and CDR2 SYDVKM. V lost 5 bases and J 0 bases, leaving 11 bases between the germline ends. The CDR3 sequence is 15 residues long. This clonotype originated in a man aged 35 to 55 in good health. Input material: blood. The chain joins TRBV28 to TRBJ1-3; D is undetermined. The CDR3 reads CASSPVRISGNTIYF. The CDR3, as DNA: TGTGCCAGCAGTCCTGTAAGGATCTCTGGAAACACCATATATTTT. Filled out from reference TRBV28 and TRBJ1-3, the complete variable domain reads DVKVTQSSRYLVKRTGEKVFLECVQDMDHENMFWYRQDPGLGLRLIYFSYDVKMKEKGDIPEGYSVSREKKERFSLILESASTNQTSMYLCASSPVRISGNTIYFGEGSWLTVV.